Below are 8 T cell receptor beta chains sequenced from a single sample in a study of blood T cell repertoires in COVID-19. The assay was immunoSEQ multiplex PCR, and TCRdb's table has in-frame clones only and misses some. The sample records 100,000 or so clones, roughly 79% being singletons. Input material: peripheral blood. The receptors were gathered from a human donor in a cohort sampled during active COVID-19.

The chain is built from TRBV6-5 and TRBJ1-1, with D possibly matching TRBD1 (5 bases). Between the trimmed V and J ends, which lost 8 bases and 2 bases, there was a span of 18 bases. Germline CDR1 reads MNHEY; CDR2 reads SVGAGI. This CDR3 has 15 residues. CDR3: CASLMEGRRNTEAFF. The DNA for the CDR3 is TGTGCCAGCCTAATGGAGGGGAGGAGAAACACTGAAGCTTTCTTT.

The chain has TRBV28 and TRBJ1-1; perhaps TRBD1 as D (5 bases). Between the trimmed V and J ends, which lost 3 bases and 4 bases, there was a span of 15 bases. In germline, CDR1 is MDHEN, CDR2 SYDVKM. There are 15 residues in the CDR3. This chain's CDR3 is CASSFSSGWTTEAFF. The CDR3 DNA reads TGTGCCAGCAGTTTTTCCTCAGGGTGGACCACTGAAGCTTTCTTT.

This clone was found a few times. The chain links TRBV28 to TRBJ2-7, with TRBD2 matching over 9 bases. The CDR3 spans 15 residues. Germline assignment: CDR1 MDHEN and CDR2 SYDVKM. V gave up 10 bases and J gave up 2 bases; unmatched junction bases: 12. Written as DNA, the CDR3 is TGTGCCACCTATTCACGGGCTAGCGGGACCTACGAGCAGTACTTC. This encodes CATYSRASGTYEQYF.

The V call is TRBV4-2, the J call TRBJ2-7, with TRBD1 matching 9 bases. The CDR3 runs 15 residues. Trimming at V came to 3 bases and at J to 7 bases, leaving 10 bases not matched to a gene. From germline, CDR1 is LGHNA and CDR2 YNFKEQ. The chain's CDR3 is CASSQEGQGYEEQYF. The CDR3 DNA reads TGTGCCAGCAGCCAGGAGGGACAGGGTTATGAGGAGCAGTACTTC.

V and J are TRBV10-3 and TRBJ1-5; 7 bases fit TRBD1. The CDR3 is 16 amino acids. After removal of 1 base from V and 2 bases from J, the junction contained 5 bases not matched to a gene. Germline V CDR1 and CDR2: ENHRY, SYGVKD. CDR3 residues: CAISEYKGAGNQPQHF. The CDR3 bases are TGTGCCATCAGTGAGTATAAGGGGGCGGGCAATCAGCCCCAGCATTTT.

The chain joins TRBV9 to TRBJ2-3; 13 bases are a match to TRBD2. This CDR3 has 23 amino acids. The V gene's germline CDR1 is SGDLS and CDR2 YYNGEE. Trimming at V came to 0 bases and at J to 1 base, leaving 20 bases not matched to a gene. In DNA form, the CDR3 reads TGTGCCAGCAGCGTAGCTACACTAGCGGGGGGGGACCCTAATCCTCATGGCACAGATACGCAGTATTTT. This sequence encodes CASSVATLAGGDPNPHGTDTQYF.

The J gene is TRBJ2-7, the V gene TRBV5-1; 7 nucleotides match TRBD2. Unmatched junction bases numbered 11, after V lost 4 bases and J lost 1 base. Germline V lookup: CDR1 SGHRS, CDR2 YFSETQ. This CDR3 contains 16 residues. This chain's CDR3 is CASSGTISGTSYEQYF. The CDR3, as DNA: TGCGCCAGCAGCGGGACGATCAGCGGGACTTCCTACGAGCAGTACTTC.

V is TRBV5-1 and J is TRBJ1-2; 8 bases line up with TRBD1. The J segment lost 8 bases and the V segment lost 2 bases, leaving 8 bases of the junction unmatched. Per the germline V gene, CDR1 is SGHRS and CDR2 is YFSETQ. The CDR3 has 14 amino acids. CDR3 residues: CASSFGTGGRGYTF. The CDR3 nucleotides read TGCGCCAGCAGCTTTGGGACAGGAGGTCGGGGCTACACCTTC.